A selection of T cell receptor beta chains follows, all from one sample in a study of CD8+CD57+ T cells in acquired aplastic anemia. TCRdb itself ran the reads through MiXCR, one entry per CDR3 protein. Of 150,000 to 200,000 distinct CDR3 sequences listed, around 60% are singletons. The sequenced sample was sorted CD4+, CD8+, or CD8+CD57+ T cells (not recorded which) from PBMCs. These receptors were collected from a human donor in good health. CDR3s include the opening cysteine and the closing phenylalanine or tryptophan. Fields, in order: V gene, CDR3 length, D gene, clone size, J gene, CDR3 DNA, CDR3 protein. The D gene is left open where the match is weak. Some rows mark clone size as missing; the rest say once, few, many or name a class of expanded clone.

>TRBV12-5|17|-|-|TRBJ2-2
TGTGCTAGTCCTAACCTACCTACAGGGATTGGCGACGGGGAGCTGTTTTTT
CASPNLPTGIGDGELFF
>TRBV9|16|TRBD2|few|TRBJ2-7
TGTGCCAGCAGCGGATCTACTAGCGGGGCAGACTACGAGCAGTACTTC
CASSGSTSGADYEQYF
>TRBV7-2|15|TRBD2|-|TRBJ2-7
TGTGCCAGCAGCTCCTATAGCGGGAGTATTTACGAGCAGTACTTC
CASSSYSGSIYEQYF
>TRBV10-3|11|-|-|TRBJ1-1
TGTGCCACCTCAGTTCGGGCAGAAGCTTTCTTT
CATSVRAEAFF
>TRBV25-1|17|TRBD2|-|TRBJ2-3
TGTGCCAGCAGTGATCGTGCGACTAGCGGAAGCACAGATACGCAGTATTTT
CASSDRATSGSTDTQYF
>TRBV4-3|19|-|-|TRBJ2-2
TGCGCCAGCAGCCAAGAAGGCGGGAATACGGGGGCTGGCACCGGGGAGCTGTTTTTT
CASSQEGGNTGAGTGELFF
>TRBV19|12|-|-|TRBJ1-1
TGTGCCAGTAGTATTCACAGGGCGGAAGCTTTCTTT
CASSIHRAEAFF
>TRBV15|15|TRBD1|few|TRBJ2-3
TGTGCCACCGCCAGAGAGGGACAGGGGACAGATACGCAGTATTTT
CATAREGQGTDTQYF
>TRBV5-1|12|TRBD1|-|TRBJ1-1
TGCGCCAGCGGACAGGGGAACACTGAAGCTTTCTTT
CASGQGNTEAFF
>TRBV13|15|TRBD2|many|TRBJ2-3
TGTGCCAGCAGTGGTAGCGGGAGTTTGACAGATACGCAGTATTTT
CASSGSGSLTDTQYF
>TRBV2|14|-|-|TRBJ2-7
TGTGCCAGCATAAAAAAGGACGGGATCTACGAGCAGTACTTC
CASIKKDGIYEQYF